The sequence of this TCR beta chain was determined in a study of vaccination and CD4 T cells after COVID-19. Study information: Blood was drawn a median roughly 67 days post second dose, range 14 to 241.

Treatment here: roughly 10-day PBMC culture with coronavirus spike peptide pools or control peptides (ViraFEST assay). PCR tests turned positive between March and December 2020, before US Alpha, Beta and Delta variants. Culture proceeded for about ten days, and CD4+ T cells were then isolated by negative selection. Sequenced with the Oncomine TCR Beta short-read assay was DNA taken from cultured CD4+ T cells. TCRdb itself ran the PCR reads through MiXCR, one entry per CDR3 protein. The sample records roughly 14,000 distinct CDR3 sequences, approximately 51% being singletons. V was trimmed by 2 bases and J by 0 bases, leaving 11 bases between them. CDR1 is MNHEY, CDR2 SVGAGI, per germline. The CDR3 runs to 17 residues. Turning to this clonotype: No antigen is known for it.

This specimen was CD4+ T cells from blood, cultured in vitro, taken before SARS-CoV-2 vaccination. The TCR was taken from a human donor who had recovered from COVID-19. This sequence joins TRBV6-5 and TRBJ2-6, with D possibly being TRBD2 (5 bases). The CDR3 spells CASSYHLGSSGANVLTF. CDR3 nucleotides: TGTGCCAGCAGTTACCATTTGGGGAGCTCTGGGGCCAACGTCCTGACTTTC.